The present T cell receptor beta chain was sequenced within a study of blood T cell repertoires in COVID-19. On the study more broadly: COVID-19 samples, acute and convalescent, were from the United States, Italy and Spain. Sample material is recorded as cDNA or gDNA derived from T cells, B-cell-depleted T cells, or PBMCs.

Comments on this clone: This sample includes further DNA sequences coding for the same CDR3.

Original processing notes: Scientists estimated how many nucleated cells there were by amplifying reference gene primers. Sequencing used immunoSEQ multiplex PCR; TCRdb keeps in-frame clones, though not all of them. V and J calls and clone size follow that table, whereas D and trimming were derived from the DNA. This sample has under 95,000 clones; 82% occur once, and the top ten carry 1.2%. Material: peripheral blood. The TCR originated in a woman older than 75 with acute or convalescent COVID-19.

The CDR3 nucleotides are TGCGCCAGCAGCTTGGGAGCTAACTATGGCTACACCTTC. It is translated as CASSLGANYGYTF. The J gene is TRBJ1-2, the V gene TRBV5-1; D remains ambiguous. Per germline, CDR1 SGHRS and CDR2 YFSETQ. The germline V and J ends were trimmed by 0 bases and 0 bases, with 3 bases remaining between them. The CDR3 runs to 13 residues.